A selection of T cell receptor beta chains follows, all from one sample in a study of response to subunit inactivated influenza vaccine. TCRdb reprocessed the RT-PCR reads via MiXCR and lists one record per CDR3 protein. The data hold some 500,000 distinct CDR3 sequences, with roughly 13% observed a single time. The sample was PBMCs from blood, taken roughly 47 days after vaccination. All receptors come from a man aged 45-65 years who received an inactivated influenza vaccine. Each CDR3 is given with its conserved first and last residue. D genes are given only for firm matches. Expanded clones get a size class; other rows say once, few or many, or leave the size out.

J gene | clone size | D gene | V gene | CDR3 protein | CDR3 DNA
TRBJ1-5 | NA | NA | TRBV20-1 | CSARGGTLSNQPQHF | TGCAGTGCTAGAGGCGGGACACTTAGCAATCAGCCCCAGCATTTT
TRBJ2-7 | NA | TRBD2 | TRBV28 | CASSHRLASVYEQYF | TGTGCCAGCAGCCACAGACTAGCCTCGGTCTACGAGCAGTACTTC
TRBJ1-5 | NA | NA | TRBV4-3 | CASSQDGTNNQPQHF | TGCGCCAGCAGCCAGGATGGGACAAATAATCAGCCCCAGCATTTT
TRBJ1-2 | NA | NA | TRBV28 | CATMGARNYGYTF | TGTGCCACCATGGGGGCGCGGAACTATGGCTACACCTTC
TRBJ1-1 | many | NA | TRBV6-5 | CASSYGRERNTEAFF | TGTGCCAGCAGTTACGGCCGGGAGCGGAACACTGAAGCTTTCTTT
TRBJ2-6 | few | NA | TRBV7-9 | CAIPPPVSSGANVLTF | TGTGCCATCCCGCCCCCCGTGAGCTCTGGGGCCAACGTCCTGACTTTC
TRBJ2-1 | many | NA | TRBV20-1 | CSARDRGSSYNEQFF | TGCAGTGCTAGAGATCGGGGGAGCTCCTACAATGAGCAGTTCTTC
TRBJ2-3 | NA | TRBD2 | TRBV5-1 | CASSTTRDYSSTDTQYF | TGCGCCAGCAGCACTACTCGGGACTATTCTAGCACAGATACGCAGTATTTT
TRBJ1-2 | NA | NA | TRBV20-1 | CSARDWVAANYGYTF | TGCAGTGCTAGAGATTGGGTGGCAGCTAACTATGGCTACACCTTC
TRBJ2-3 | NA | NA | TRBV20-1 | CSAGTFTSTDTQYF | TGCAGTGCAGGGACCTTTACTAGCACAGATACGCAGTATTTT
TRBJ2-7 | few | NA | TRBV7-3 | CASIQHRGSHHEQYF | TGTGCCAGCATACAACATAGGGGAAGTCACCACGAGCAGTACTTC
TRBJ2-3 | NA | TRBD1 | TRBV29-1 | CSVGEQGARTDTQYF | TGCAGCGTTGGAGAACAGGGGGCGCGGACAGATACGCAGTATTTT
TRBJ2-1 | few | NA | TRBV6-2/TRBV6-3 | CASSYGSGAYNEQFF | TGTGCCAGCAGTTACGGATCCGGGGCCTACAATGAGCAGTTCTTC
TRBJ1-6 | few | NA | TRBV20-1 | CSARDGAASPLHF | TGCAGTGCTAGAGACGGGGCGGCGTCACCCCTCCACTTT
TRBJ2-5 | NA | TRBD1 | TRBV4-1 | CASSLGQGRPKETQYF | TGCGCCAGCAGCCTGGGACAGGGTAGGCCCAAAGAGACCCAGTACTTC
TRBJ2-1 | NA | NA | TRBV29-1 | CSVESPRGYNEQFF | TGCAGCGTTGAGAGTCCCAGGGGCTACAATGAGCAGTTCTTC
TRBJ1-2 | few | TRBD1 | TRBV5-1 | CASSLVAGGSYGYTF | TGCGCCAGCAGCTTGGTAGCAGGGGGCAGCTATGGCTACACCTTC
TRBJ1-5 | few | NA | TRBV6-7 | CASSYSRAGSPNQPQHF | TGTGCCAGCAGTTACTCCCGGGCAGGGTCCCCAAATCAGCCCCAGCATTTT